These 13 T cell receptor beta chains were sequenced from one sample in a study of blood T cell repertoires in COVID-19. Clones were sequenced by immunoSEQ multiplex PCR, and TCRdb holds only the in-frame ones, with some missing. Seen here are a few hundred thousand clones, approximately 82% observed once, and the top ten hold around 3.4%. Sequencing was performed on peripheral blood. Receptors originate from a woman in her late teens or twenties with acute or convalescent COVID-19.

This chain links TRBV11-2 with TRBJ2-5, with TRBD2 identical over 13 bases. The CDR3 is made up of 16 amino acids. The ends lost 6 bases at V and 5 bases at J; junction bases unmatched: 9. Looked up from germline, CDR1 is SGHAT and CDR2 is FQNNGV. The CDR3 region has the DNA TGTGCCAGCAGACCCGGGACTAGCGGGGAGGGGGAGACCCAGTACTTC. It specifies CASRPGTSGEGETQYF.

The V and J genes are TRBV25-1 and TRBJ2-4, with 7 bases fitting TRBD2. The CDR3 contains 12 residues. The V gene's germline CDR1 is MGHDK and CDR2 SYGVNS. CDR3 loop: CAWRLGGDIQYF. In DNA form, the CDR3 reads TGTGCGTGGCGTCTGGGGGGGGACATTCAGTACTTC.

This clone was recorded a few times. The chain uses TRBV9 and TRBJ1-3; 8 bases line up with TRBD1. Per the germline V gene, CDR1 is SGDLS and CDR2 is YYNGEE. Trimming removed 3 bases from V and 2 bases from J; junction bases left unmatched: 4. The CDR3 spans 15 residues. CDR3 sequence (DNA): TGTGCCAGCAGCGGATCAGGGGGCACTGGAAACACCATATATTTT. The encoded protein is CASSGSGGTGNTIYF.

This clone occurred a few times. The rearrangement uses TRBV19 and TRBJ2-2; TRBD2 is a possible D gene (6 bases). V lost 7 bases to trimming and J lost 4 bases, with 16 bases between them. The CDR3 is 15 amino acids. Germline CDR1 LNHDA, CDR2 SQIVND (reference sequence). The CDR3 sequence is CASTAGSTSTGELFF. CDR3 nucleotides: TGTGCCAGTACCGCGGGGAGCACGAGCACCGGGGAGCTGTTTTTT.

The chain couples TRBV6-2 or TRBV6-3 to TRBJ2-3; possibly TRBD2 for D (5 bases). The CDR3 consists of 14 residues. Germline V lookup: CDR1 MNHEY, CDR2 SVGEGT. V lost 5 bases, J lost 9 bases, and 18 bases lay in between. Here the CDR3 DNA reads TGTGCCAGCAGTGGTAGACTATCAAAGGTGACGCAGTATTTT. Translated: CASSGRLSKVTQYF.

The J gene is TRBJ1-2, the V gene TRBV12-3 or TRBV12-4; D is perhaps TRBD1 (6 bases). Trimming cost V 3 bases and J 7 bases, with 12 bases left between them. This CDR3 is 13 amino acids long. The CDR3 is CASSFLTGGGYTF. In nucleotides, the CDR3 is TGTGCCAGCAGTTTTTTGACAGGAGGTGGCTACACCTTC.

V is TRBV3-1 (or the pseudogene TRBV3-2) and J is TRBJ1-2; no clear D. From germline, CDR1 is LGHDT and CDR2 YNNKEL (reference sequence). The CDR3 extends over 14 amino acids. V was trimmed by 1 base and J by 1 base, leaving 7 bases between them. The CDR3 sequence: CASSQVQNNYGYTF. DNA for the CDR3: TGTGCCAGCAGCCAAGTTCAGAATAACTATGGCTACACCTTC.

The chain joins TRBV28 to TRBJ2-2, with 7 positions matching TRBD1. V shed 10 bases, J shed 4 bases, and the junction held 9 bases outside the gene matches. CDR1 is MDHEN, CDR2 SYDVKM, per germline. CDR3 length: 14 amino acids. This CDR3 reads CATTLTGVTGELFF. The CDR3 DNA sequence: TGTGCCACCACTCTTACAGGGGTCACCGGGGAGCTGTTTTTT.

The V gene is TRBV4-3, the J gene TRBJ2-1; TRBD2 aligns across 10 bases. The CDR3 is 17 residues long. J lost 3 bases, V lost 0 bases, and 5 bases had no gene match. From germline, CDR1 is LGHNA and CDR2 YSLEER. For the CDR3, the DNA is TGCGCCAGCAGCCAAGAGGGATTAGCGGGAGGCTACAATGAGCAGTTCTTC. Translated, it gives CASSQEGLAGGYNEQFF.

This sequence joins TRBV27 and TRBJ1-6; D is uncertain. With 2 bases removed from V and 10 bases from J, the gap between germline ends came to 24 bases. This CDR3 region has 18 residues. Germline lookup yields CDR1 MNHEY and CDR2 SMNVEV (reference sequence). DNA for the CDR3: TGTGCCAGCAGTTTAACTCTGGTGGGAGGCGGGTTGAACTCACCCCTCCACTTT. Translation: CASSLTLVGGGLNSPLHF.

This chain connects TRBV27 to TRBJ2-3; D may be TRBD2 (5 bases). There are 16 residues in the CDR3. Trimming took off 6 bases at V and 3 bases at J, with 19 bases between the two ends. Germline lookup yields CDR1 MNHEY and CDR2 SMNVEV (reference sequence). CDR3 in DNA: TGTGCCAGCAGATCCGTAGAGCGGATGGGTACAGATACGCAGTATTTT. This codes for CASRSVERMGTDTQYF.

V gene TRBV5-6 combines with J gene TRBJ2-7, with TRBD1 matching 9 bases. This CDR3 region has 14 residues. Looked up from germline, CDR1 is SGHDT and CDR2 is YYEEEE. Trimming at V came to 2 bases and at J to 6 bases, leaving 6 bases not matched to a gene. CDR3 sequence reads: CASSFGTGLFEQYF. The CDR3 bases are TGTGCCAGCAGCTTCGGGACAGGGTTGTTCGAGCAGTACTTC.

This clone was seen just once. The chain carries TRBV9 and TRBJ2-2, with D maybe TRBD1 (5 bases). This CDR3 has 16 amino acids. Germline V gives CDR1 SGDLS, CDR2 YYNGEE. V was shortened by 3 bases and J by 4 bases, with 16 bases between the two germline ends. The DNA of the CDR3 is TGTGCCAGCAGCGCCGCCCCGAAACAGGTCACCGGGGAGCTGTTTTTT. Translated: CASSAAPKQVTGELFF.